What follows are 28 T cell receptor beta chains derived from one specimen sequenced in a study of graft-versus-host responses after intestinal transplantation. This table comes from immunoSEQ multiplex PCR, and its TCRdb copy is limited to in-frame clones, with some not included. The sample includes about 46,000 clones, 90% to 95% of them seen just once. This specimen was PBMCs, taken roughly 760 days after a first intestinal transplant, on the day of a second. The source is a human patient who received an intestinal transplant, so some T cells may come from the graft donor.

The V gene is TRBV7-8, the J gene TRBJ2-7, with D hard to call. Germline assignment: CDR1 SGHVS and CDR2 FQNEAQ. The V end lost 2 bases, the J end lost 4 bases, and 3 bases lay between the germline ends. The CDR3 length is 11 residues. The CDR3 spells CASSLRYEQYF. The CDR3 DNA sequence: TGTGCCAGCAGCTTAAGGTACGAGCAGTACTTC.

The chain joins TRBV30 to TRBJ2-6; 13 bases match TRBD2. Per the germline V gene, CDR1 is GTSNPN and CDR2 is SVGIG (reference sequence). The CDR3 totals 17 residues. Trimming removed 3 bases from V and 2 bases from J; junction bases left unmatched: 4. CDR3 in amino acids: CAWRILAGGPGANVLTF. In nucleotides, the CDR3 is TGTGCCTGGAGAATACTAGCGGGAGGGCCTGGGGCCAACGTCCTGACTTTC.

V gene TRBV6-5 combines with J gene TRBJ2-5; 14 nucleotides line up with TRBD2. Germline V gene data show CDR1 as MNHEY and CDR2 as SVGAGI. The CDR3 length is 15 residues. V lost 6 bases and J lost 13; bases outside the gene matches: 13. The CDR3 protein is CASRPAGTSGRSGYF. The CDR3 DNA sequence: TGTGCCAGCAGACCCGCCGGGACTAGCGGGAGATCTGGGTACTTC.

A few counts support this clone. The chain employs TRBV13 and TRBJ1-5, with D possibly TRBD1 on 5 matching bases. The germline V gene encodes CDR1 PRHDT and CDR2 FYEKMQ (reference sequence). V lost 3 bases, J lost 3 bases, and 12 bases lay in between. The CDR3 is made up of 15 amino acids. The CDR3 reads CASSFGGGLNQPQHF. Written as DNA, the CDR3 is TGTGCCAGCAGCTTTGGGGGGGGTCTCAATCAGCCCCAGCATTTT.

The chain links TRBV5-1 to TRBJ2-1; 9 bases line up with TRBD2. Unmatched junction bases numbered 10, after V lost 6 bases and J lost 6 bases. The CDR3 is 15 residues long. Germline CDR1 SGHRS, CDR2 YFSETQ. CDR3 amino acids: CASNQRREGRNEQFF. In nucleotides, the CDR3 is TGCGCCAGCAATCAACGGCGGGAGGGCCGCAATGAGCAGTTCTTC.

This chain joins TRBV6-5 and TRBJ2-7; D tentatively reads TRBD1 or TRBD2 (6 bases each). Trimming removed 0 bases from V and 1 base from J, with 10 bases in between. The germline CDR1 and CDR2 sequences are MNHEY and SVGAGI. The CDR3 sequence is 15 residues long. The CDR3 sequence is CASSYSQGRSYEQYF. The CDR3 DNA reads TGTGCCAGCAGTTACTCCCAGGGGAGGTCCTACGAGCAGTACTTC.

The chain is built from TRBV28 and TRBJ2-7; unclear D gene. Germline assignment: CDR1 MDHEN and CDR2 SYDVKM. CDR3 size: 12 residues. The germline V and J ends were trimmed by 5 bases and 4 bases, with 9 bases remaining between them. CDR3 amino acids: CASSAQWYEQYF. The CDR3 region has the DNA TGTGCCAGCAGTGCCCAGTGGTACGAGCAGTACTTC. The full variable domain, completed using reference TRBV28 and TRBJ2-7, is DVKVTQSSRYLVKRTGEKVFLECVQDMDHENMFWYRQDPGLGLRLIYFSYDVKMKEKGDIPEGYSVSREKKERFSLILESASTNQTSMYLCASSAQWYEQYFGPGTRLTVT.

The chain has TRBV11-3 and TRBJ2-3; D call uncertain. The ends were cut back, 0 bases at V and 2 bases at J, with 6 bases in the middle. Germline CDR1 reads SGHNT; CDR2 reads YENEEA. The CDR3 length is 14 residues. In DNA form, the CDR3 reads TGTGCCAGCAGCTTAGAGGGCATCACAGATACGCAGTATTTT. Protein product: CASSLEGITDTQYF. The complete variable domain, with remaining parts taken from reference TRBV11-3 and TRBJ2-3, reads EAGVVQSPRYKIIEKKQPVAFWCNPISGHNTLYWYLQNLGQGPELLIRYENEEAVDDSQLPKDRFSAERLKGVDSTLKIQPAELGDSAVYLCASSLEGITDTQYFGPGTRLTVL.

The chain is built from TRBV18 and TRBJ2-5; 7 bases match TRBD2. The V segment lost 2 bases and the J segment 2 bases; nucleotides outside the gene matches: 5. The CDR3 length is 15 residues. Germline assignment: CDR1 KGHSH and CDR2 LQKENI. As DNA, the CDR3 is TGTGCCAGCTCACCAGTTAAGGGAGGGCAAGAGACCCAGTACTTC. Translated, it gives CASSPVKGGQETQYF.

The chain links TRBV30 to TRBJ2-2, with D unresolved. The ends were cut back, 2 bases at V and 3 bases at J, with 10 bases in the middle. Germline V gene lookup returns CDR1 GTSNPN and CDR2 SVGIG (reference sequence). There are 14 residues in the CDR3. CDR3 sequence (DNA): TGTGCCTGGAGTCAGACACATTACACCGGGGAGCTGTTTTTT. Protein sequence: CAWSQTHYTGELFF.

The rearrangement links TRBV6-1 to TRBJ2-2; tentatively, D is TRBD1 or TRBD2 (5 bases each). Germline CDR1 is MNHNS and CDR2 is SASEGT. V gave up 2 bases and J gave up 0 bases, with 10 bases separating them. CDR3 size: 16 residues. CDR3 loop: CASSELRGANTGELFF. The CDR3 DNA reads TGTGCCAGCAGTGAACTTCGGGGCGCGAACACCGGGGAGCTGTTTTTT.

This clone was observed a single time. The V and J genes are TRBV6-1 and TRBJ2-5; 11 nucleotides line up with TRBD2. The assigned J gene may be wrong: the sequence end matches TRBJ2-7 better. The CDR3 loop spans 15 amino acids. Germline lookup yields CDR1 MNHNS and CDR2 SASEGT. The CDR3 is CASSEGFSGRDEQYF. The DNA of the CDR3 is TGTGCCAGCAGTGAAGGTTTTAGCGGGAGGGACGAGCAGTACTTC.

Notes on this clone: A junction end diverges from the germline sequence, so it may reflect a read error. The rearrangement joins TRBV7-7 to TRBJ2-1; D remains ambiguous. Germline V gene lookup returns CDR1 SSHAT and CDR2 FNYEAQ (reference sequence). This CDR3 has 13 amino acids. CDR3 DNA sequence: TGTGCTAGCAGCTTAGCTGCTGGGAACGAGCAGTTCTTC. Its protein product is CASSLAAGNEQFF.

The rearrangement joins TRBV7-6 to TRBJ2-7; TRBD1 might be the D (7 bases). The ends were cut back, 5 bases at V and 1 base at J, with 9 bases in the middle. The length of the CDR3 is 13 residues. Germline assignment: CDR1 SGHVS and CDR2 FNYEAQ. The CDR3 nucleotides read TGTGCCAGCAGCGCGGGACAGTCCTACGAGCAGTACTTC. This sequence encodes CASSAGQSYEQYF. Supplemented by reference TRBV7-6 and TRBJ2-7, the full variable domain reads GAGVSQSPRYKVTKRGQDVALRCDPISGHVSLYWYRQALGQGPEFLTYFNYEAQQDKSGLPNDRFSAERPEGSISTLTIQRTEQRDSAMYRCASSAGQSYEQYFGPGTRLTVT.

The chain recombines TRBV11-1 with TRBJ2-7; either TRBD1 or TRBD2 may supply D (5 bases each). The germline gives CDR1 SGHAT, CDR2 FQDESV (reference sequence). The V end lost 5 bases, the J end lost 0 bases, and 14 bases lay between the germline ends. The CDR3 has 15 amino acids. The DNA for the CDR3 is TGTGCCAGCAGCATCCCGGGGCCATTCTCCTACGAGCAGTACTTC. Protein sequence: CASSIPGPFSYEQYF.

J is TRBJ1-2 and V is TRBV7-8; weak D call: TRBD1 (5 bases). The CDR3 length is 16 residues. The V end was cut by 0 bases, the J end by 4 bases, with 15 bases between. Germline CDR1 is SGHVS and CDR2 is FQNEAQ. This CDR3 reads CASSLARGATPYGYTF. In DNA form, the CDR3 reads TGTGCCAGCAGCTTAGCCCGAGGGGCAACCCCCTATGGCTACACCTTC.

This chain links TRBV5-1 with TRBJ2-2, with D unresolved. Germline-derived CDR1 and CDR2 are SGHRS and YFSETQ. This CDR3 has 11 residues. V lost 0 bases and J lost 8, with 2 bases in between. CDR3 DNA: TGCGCCAGCAGCTTGGAAGGGGAGCTGTTTTTT. This gives the protein CASSLEGELFF.

V gene TRBV27 combines with J gene TRBJ1-1; 7 bases agree with TRBD1. Per the germline V gene, CDR1 is MNHEY and CDR2 is SMNVEV (reference sequence). V was pared by 6 bases and J by 0 bases, with 13 bases of the junction left unmatched. This CDR3 is 17 amino acids long. The CDR3 nucleotides are TGTGCCAGCAGACCCTCTGGGAGGGGGCAGCTGAACACTGAAGCTTTCTTT. This translates into CASRPSGRGQLNTEAFF.

This clone was found a few times. The gene calls are TRBV11-3 and TRBJ1-1, with D possibly matching TRBD1 (6 bases). The V and J ends lost 1 base and 2 bases respectively, with 14 bases between them. The germline V gene encodes CDR1 SGHNT and CDR2 YENEEA. CDR3 length equals 16 residues. The CDR3 DNA is TGTGCCAGCAGCTTAGGATTCCGGGGGGCTAACACTGAAGCTTTCTTT. It yields the protein CASSLGFRGANTEAFF.

The J gene is TRBJ1-1, the V gene TRBV5-1; D ambiguous. V was pared by 0 bases and J by 10 bases, with 10 bases between. Germline assignment: CDR1 SGHRS and CDR2 YFSETQ. CDR3 length equals 12 residues. The CDR3, as DNA: TGCGCCAGCAGCTTGGATCGGGAGACAGCTTTCTTT. Amino acids: CASSLDRETAFF.

The genes are TRBV9 and TRBJ1-5; D not certain. Trimming shortened V by 1 base and J by 0 bases, and 2 bases separated the two germline ends. CDR3 length: 13 residues. The germline CDR1 and CDR2 sequences are SGDLS and YYNGEE. CDR3 DNA sequence: TGTGCCAGCAGCGTAAATAGCAATCAGCCCCAGCATTTT. This codes for CASSVNSNQPQHF.

The V gene is TRBV4-1, the J gene TRBJ1-5, with a tentative D call TRBD1 (5 bases). Germline lookup yields CDR1 MGHRA and CDR2 YSYEKL. The length of the CDR3 is 14 residues. The V and J ends lost 1 base and 4 bases respectively, with 8 bases between them. CDR3 sequence reads: CASSQVGVNQPQHF. CDR3 bases: TGCGCCAGCAGCCAAGTAGGGGTGAATCAGCCCCAGCATTTT.

In this sample, this clone turned up once. The chain links TRBV5-1 to TRBJ2-7; the D is unclear. The germline V gene has CDR1 SGHRS and CDR2 YFSETQ. Trimming pared 0 bases from V and 1 base from J, leaving 8 bases between. The CDR3 sequence is 14 residues long. The CDR3 region has the DNA TGCGCCAGCAGCTTGGGTGGAGATTCCTACGAGCAGTACTTC. It codes for CASSLGGDSYEQYF.

This chain connects TRBV14 to TRBJ1-2; perhaps TRBD1 as D (5 bases). The V and J ends lost 1 base and 5 bases respectively, with 8 bases between them. The CDR3 totals 13 residues. CDR1 and CDR2 from the germline V gene are SGHDN and FVKESK. CDR3 DNA sequence: TGTGCCAGCAGCCAAGGCAGGGTGTATGGCTACACCTTC. Its protein product is CASSQGRVYGYTF.

This chain links TRBV15 with TRBJ1-1; TRBD1 matches 8 bases. The CDR3 has 15 residues. The V gene's germline CDR1 is LNHNV and CDR2 YYDKDF (reference sequence). J gave up 1 base and V 3 bases, and 4 bases lay outside the gene matches. CDR3 in amino acids: CATSRPGTGNTEAFF. As DNA, the CDR3 is TGTGCCACCAGCAGGCCCGGGACAGGGAACACTGAAGCTTTCTTT.

Notes on this clone: Germline is not matched at one junction end, which may reflect a read error. The chain is built from TRBV11-2 and TRBJ2-7, with a tentative D call TRBD1 (5 bases). CDR3 length: 15 residues. CDR1 is SGHAT and CDR2 is FQNNGV in the germline V gene. CDR3 in DNA: TGTGCCAGCAGCCTAGACAGACCCACCCCCTACGAGCAGTACTTC. Translation: CASSLDRPTPYEQYF.

The chain combines TRBV2 with TRBJ2-7; D is uncertain. Germline lookup yields CDR1 SNHLY and CDR2 FYNNEI. The V end lost 10 bases, the J end lost 4 bases, and 14 bases lay between the germline ends. The CDR3 length is 12 residues. CDR3 nucleotide sequence: TGTGCCACCTACCAAACCCAGTACGAGCAGTACTTC. Protein product: CATYQTQYEQYF.

The J gene is TRBJ1-6, the V gene TRBV6-1; no clear D gene. Trimming stripped 6 bases from V and 3 bases from J, with 9 bases between. Germline CDR1 MNHNS, CDR2 SASEGT. This CDR3 has 14 amino acids. The CDR3 coding sequence is TGTGCCAGCAGGCCAACACTCTATAATTCACCCCTCCACTTT. Amino acids: CASRPTLYNSPLHF.